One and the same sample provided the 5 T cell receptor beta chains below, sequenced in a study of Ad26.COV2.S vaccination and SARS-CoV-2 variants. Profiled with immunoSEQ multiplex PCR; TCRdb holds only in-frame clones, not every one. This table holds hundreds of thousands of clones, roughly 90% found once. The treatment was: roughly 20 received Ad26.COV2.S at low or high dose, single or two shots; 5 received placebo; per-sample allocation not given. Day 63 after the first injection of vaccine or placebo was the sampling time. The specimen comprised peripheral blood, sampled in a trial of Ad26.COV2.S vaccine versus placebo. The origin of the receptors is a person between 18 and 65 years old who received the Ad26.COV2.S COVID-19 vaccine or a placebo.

The CDR3 loop is CASSFLPVGGSPLHF. CDR3 bases: TGTGCCAGCAGCTTCCTCCCTGTGGGCGGCTCACCCCTCCACTTT. The chain links TRBV11-1 to TRBJ1-6; D uncertain. This CDR3 has 15 amino acids. V was clipped by 3 bases and J by 10 bases, with 16 bases between them. Per germline, CDR1 SGHAT and CDR2 FQDESV (reference sequence).

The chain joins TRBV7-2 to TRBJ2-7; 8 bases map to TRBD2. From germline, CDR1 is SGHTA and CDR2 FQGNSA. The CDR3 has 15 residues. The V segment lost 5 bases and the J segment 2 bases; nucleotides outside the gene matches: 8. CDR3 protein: CASSPVAGRTYEQYF. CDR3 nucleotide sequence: TGTGCCAGCAGCCCCGTAGCGGGACGCACCTACGAGCAGTACTTC.

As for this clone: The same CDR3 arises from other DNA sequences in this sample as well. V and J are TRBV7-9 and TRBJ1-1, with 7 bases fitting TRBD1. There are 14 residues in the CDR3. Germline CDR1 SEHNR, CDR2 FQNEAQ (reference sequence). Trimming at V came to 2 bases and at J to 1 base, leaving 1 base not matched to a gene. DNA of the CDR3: TGTGCCAGCAGCTTAACAGGGGCGAACACTGAAGCTTTCTTT. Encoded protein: CASSLTGANTEAFF.

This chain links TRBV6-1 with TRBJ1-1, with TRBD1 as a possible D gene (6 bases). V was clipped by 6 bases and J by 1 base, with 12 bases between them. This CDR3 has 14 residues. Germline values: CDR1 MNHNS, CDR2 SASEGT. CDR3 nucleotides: TGTGCCAGCAGCTCTAAGGACAGGAACACTGAAGCTTTCTTT. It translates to CASSSKDRNTEAFF.

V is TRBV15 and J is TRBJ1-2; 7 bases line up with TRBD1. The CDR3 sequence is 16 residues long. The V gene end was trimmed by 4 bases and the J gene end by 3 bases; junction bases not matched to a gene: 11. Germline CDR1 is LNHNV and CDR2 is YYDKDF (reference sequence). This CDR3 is CATSTRQGRIDYGYTF. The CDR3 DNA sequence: TGTGCCACCAGCACCCGACAGGGACGAATCGACTATGGCTACACCTTC.